Sequencing of this TCR beta chain was carried out in a study of OX40 agonist ivuxolimab in advanced cancers. This clone was observed once. Collection of blood occurred at baseline, at cycle 4 day 1, and at cycle 7 day 1. Sequenced by immunoSEQ multiplex PCR; TCRdb stores in-frame clones only, minus some. This sample yields around 64,000 clones, of which more than 85% are seen a single time; roughly 7.5% belongs to the top ten. Trimming left V 3 bases short and J 5 bases short, with 17 bases between. The germline gives CDR1 LGHNA, CDR2 YNFKEQ. The CDR3 spans 15 residues. The receptor's source is an adult with an advanced solid tumor such as melanoma, head and neck, liver or kidney cancer. Source: CD4+ or CD8+ T cells sorted from blood, taken in a trial of the OX40 agonist ivuxolimab. V and J are TRBV4-2 and TRBJ2-7; D possibly corresponds to TRBD1 (6 bases). The CDR3 region has the DNA TGTGCCAGCAGCCACGTTTCGACAGGAGAGGACGAGCAGTACTTC. It codes for CASSHVSTGEDEQYF.